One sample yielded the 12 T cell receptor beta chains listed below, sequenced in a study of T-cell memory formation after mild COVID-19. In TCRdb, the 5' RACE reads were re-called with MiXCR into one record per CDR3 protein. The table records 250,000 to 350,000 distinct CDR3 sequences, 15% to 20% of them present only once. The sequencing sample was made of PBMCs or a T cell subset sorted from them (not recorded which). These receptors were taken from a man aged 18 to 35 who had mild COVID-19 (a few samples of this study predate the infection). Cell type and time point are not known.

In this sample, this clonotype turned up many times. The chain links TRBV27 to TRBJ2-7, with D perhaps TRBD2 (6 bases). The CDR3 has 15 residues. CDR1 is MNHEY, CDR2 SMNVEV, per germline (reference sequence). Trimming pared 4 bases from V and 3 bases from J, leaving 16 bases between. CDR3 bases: TGTGCCAGCAGTTCGTCCGGGACGGGAGACTACGAGCAGTACTTC. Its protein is CASSSSGTGDYEQYF.

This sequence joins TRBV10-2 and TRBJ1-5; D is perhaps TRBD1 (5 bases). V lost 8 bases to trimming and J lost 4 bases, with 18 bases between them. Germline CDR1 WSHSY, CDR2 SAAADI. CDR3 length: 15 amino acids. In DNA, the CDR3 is TGCGCCAGCCACCCACGGGGTGGGGGAAATCAGCCCCAGCATTTT. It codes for CASHPRGGGNQPQHF.

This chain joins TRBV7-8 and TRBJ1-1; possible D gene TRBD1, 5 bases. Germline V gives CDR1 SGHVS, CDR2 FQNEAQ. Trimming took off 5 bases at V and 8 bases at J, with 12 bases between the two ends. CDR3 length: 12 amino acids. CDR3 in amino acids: CASSPTTAEAFF. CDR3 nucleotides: TGTGCCAGCAGCCCTACGACAGCGGAAGCTTTCTTT.

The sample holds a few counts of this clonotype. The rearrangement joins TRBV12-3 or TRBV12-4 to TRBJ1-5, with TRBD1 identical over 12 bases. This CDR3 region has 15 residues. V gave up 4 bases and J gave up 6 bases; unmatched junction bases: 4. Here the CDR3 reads CASSSGQGASQPQHF. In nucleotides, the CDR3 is TGTGCCAGCAGTTCGGGACAGGGGGCTAGTCAGCCCCAGCATTTT.

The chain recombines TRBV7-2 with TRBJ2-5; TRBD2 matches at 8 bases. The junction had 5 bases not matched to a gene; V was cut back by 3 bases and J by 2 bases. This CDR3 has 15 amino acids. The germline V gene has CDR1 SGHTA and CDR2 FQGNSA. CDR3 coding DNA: TGTGCCAGCAGCTTCTTGACTAGCGAACAAGAGACCCAGTACTTC. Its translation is CASSFLTSEQETQYF. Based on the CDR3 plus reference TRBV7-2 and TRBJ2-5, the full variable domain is GAGVSQSPSNKVTEKGKDVELRCDPISGHTALYWYRQSLGQGLEFLIYFQGNSAPDKSGLPSDRFSAERTGGSVSTLTIQRTQQEDSAVYLCASSFLTSEQETQYFGPGTRLLVL.

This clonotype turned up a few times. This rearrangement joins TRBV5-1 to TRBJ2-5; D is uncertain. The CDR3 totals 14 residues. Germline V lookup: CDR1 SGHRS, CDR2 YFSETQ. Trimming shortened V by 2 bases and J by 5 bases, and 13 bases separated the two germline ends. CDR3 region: CASSLQPLGETQYF. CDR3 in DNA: TGCGCCAGCAGCTTACAGCCCCTCGGGGAGACCCAGTACTTC.

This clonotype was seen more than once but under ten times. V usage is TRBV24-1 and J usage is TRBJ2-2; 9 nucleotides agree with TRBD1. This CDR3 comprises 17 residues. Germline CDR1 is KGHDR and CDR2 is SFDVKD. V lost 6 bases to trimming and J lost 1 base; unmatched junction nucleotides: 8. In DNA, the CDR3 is TGTGCCACCAGTCGACTTGGGACAGGGTTGAACACCGGGGAGCTGTTTTTT. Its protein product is CATSRLGTGLNTGELFF.

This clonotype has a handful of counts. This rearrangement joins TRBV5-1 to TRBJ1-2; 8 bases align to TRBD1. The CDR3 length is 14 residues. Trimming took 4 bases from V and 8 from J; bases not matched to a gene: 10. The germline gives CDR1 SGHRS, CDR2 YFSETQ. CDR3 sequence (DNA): TGCGCCAGCAGCCTCAGGTCAGGGGGCCAGGGCTACACCTTC. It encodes CASSLRSGGQGYTF. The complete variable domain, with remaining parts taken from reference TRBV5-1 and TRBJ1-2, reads KAGVTQTPRYLIKTRGQQVTLSCSPISGHRSVSWYQQTPGQGLQFLFEYFSETQRNKGNFPGRFSGRQFSNSRSEMNVSTLELGDSALYLCASSLRSGGQGYTFGSGTRLTVV.

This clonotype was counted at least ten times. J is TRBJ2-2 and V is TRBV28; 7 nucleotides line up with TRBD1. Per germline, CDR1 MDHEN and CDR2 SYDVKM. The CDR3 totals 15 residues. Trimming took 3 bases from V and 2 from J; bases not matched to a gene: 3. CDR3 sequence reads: CASSLRTGNTGELFF. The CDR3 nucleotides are TGTGCCAGCAGTTTGAGGACAGGAAACACCGGGGAGCTGTTTTTT.

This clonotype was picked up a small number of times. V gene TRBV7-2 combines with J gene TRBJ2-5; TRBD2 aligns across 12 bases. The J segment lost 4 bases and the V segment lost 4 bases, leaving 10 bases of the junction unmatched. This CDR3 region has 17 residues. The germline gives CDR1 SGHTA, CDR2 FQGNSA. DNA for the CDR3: TGTGCCAGCAGCTCCTTTTACGGACTAGCGGGGACAGAGACCCAGTACTTC. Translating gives CASSSFYGLAGTETQYF.

CDR3 in amino acids: CASSLDERGAYSPLHF. In DNA form, the CDR3 reads TGTGCCAGCAGCTTAGATGAACGGGGGGCTTATTCACCCCTCCACTTT. The V gene is TRBV13, the J gene TRBJ1-6; possibly TRBD1 for D (6 bases). Germline CDR1 reads PRHDT; CDR2 reads FYEKMQ (reference sequence). The CDR3 is 16 amino acids. The V end lost 1 base, the J end lost 8 bases, and 15 bases lay between the germline ends.

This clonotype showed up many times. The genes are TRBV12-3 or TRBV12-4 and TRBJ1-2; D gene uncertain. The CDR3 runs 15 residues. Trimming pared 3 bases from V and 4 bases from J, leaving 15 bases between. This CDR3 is CASSFQLTQSYGYTF. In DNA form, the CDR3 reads TGTGCCAGCAGTTTCCAGTTGACCCAGTCCTATGGCTACACCTTC.